The 22 T cell receptor beta chains below were found in one sample sequenced in a study of CD8 T cells in Susac syndrome. The RNA, roughly 0.45 to 1 ug, was put through reverse transcription using random hexamers. TCRdb redid the calling of the immunoSEQ multiplex PCR reads with MiXCR, one entry per CDR3 protein. The sample records about 190,000 distinct CDR3 sequences, 90% to 95% being singletons. The sequenced sample was CD4+ T cells from PBMCs. Receptors were obtained from a human donor in good health.

The V and J genes are TRBV27 and TRBJ2-1, with TRBD2 identical over 8 bases. This CDR3 is 14 amino acids long. Germline CDR1 MNHEY, CDR2 SMNVEV (reference sequence). V was clipped by 8 bases and J by 5 bases; unmatched bases: 8. CDR3 bases: TGTGCCAGCGGAAGCGGGAGAGGGAACAATGAGCAGTTCTTC. It translates to CASGSGRGNNEQFF.

This sequence joins TRBV20-1 and TRBJ1-2; D not certain. The CDR3 has 11 residues. Germline assignment: CDR1 DFQATT and CDR2 SNEGSKA (reference sequence). Trimming shortened V by 7 bases and J by 3 bases, and 9 bases separated the two germline ends. The CDR3 loop reads CSGRDDYGYTF. In nucleotides, the CDR3 is TGCAGTGGTAGGGATGACTATGGCTACACCTTC.

V gene TRBV11-2 combines with J gene TRBJ2-7; no reliable D call. CDR1 is SGHAT and CDR2 is FQNNGV in the germline V gene. The CDR3 loop spans 15 amino acids. Trimming removed 0 bases at V and 2 bases at J, with 11 bases between. CDR3 protein: CASSLDGLHTYEQYV. The CDR3 bases are TGTGCCAGCAGCTTAGATGGTCTGCACACCTACGAGCAGTACGTC.

The chain uses TRBV28 and TRBJ2-1; TRBD2 matches 11 bases. Germline lookup yields CDR1 MDHEN and CDR2 SYDVKM. The CDR3 length is 17 residues. V lost 7 bases, J lost 7 bases, and 15 bases stayed unmatched. In DNA, the CDR3 is TGTGCCAGCACCTTTCCGGGACTAGCGGAGATAGGGAATGAGCAGTTCTTC. Amino acid sequence: CASTFPGLAEIGNEQFF.

This clonotype was observed a single time. The chain joins TRBV7-3 to TRBJ2-2; 8 nucleotides match TRBD2. The CDR3 extends over 16 amino acids. The J segment lost 7 bases and the V segment lost 1 base, leaving 8 bases of the junction unmatched. The germline CDR1 and CDR2 sequences are SGHTA and FQGTGA. The CDR3 coding sequence is TGTGCCAGCAGCTTAATGGCGGGAGGTATTAACGGGGAGCTGTTTTTT. It translates to CASSLMAGGINGELFF.

The chain employs TRBV20-1 and TRBJ1-1; D unclear. Trimming took 0 bases from V and 2 from J, leaving 7 bases between them. Germline CDR1 DFQATT, CDR2 SNEGSKA (reference sequence). The CDR3 has 13 residues. The CDR3 DNA sequence: TGCAGTGCTAGAGACATGAGCAACACTGAAGCTTTCTTT. Translating gives CSARDMSNTEAFF.

The CDR3 protein is CASSYRGPEETQYF. DNA for the CDR3: TGTGCCAGCAGTTACAGGGGCCCTGAGGAGACCCAGTACTTC. V is TRBV12-3 or TRBV12-4 and J is TRBJ2-5; 7 bases are a match to TRBD1. This CDR3 spans 14 amino acids. The junction had 7 bases not matched to a gene; V was cut back by 4 bases and J by 5 bases.

The chain has TRBV20-1 and TRBJ1-1, with a weak D call TRBD1 (6 bases). The CDR3 spans 15 residues. Between the trimmed V and J ends, which lost 0 bases and 1 base, there was a span of 12 bases. The germline CDR1 and CDR2 sequences are DFQATT and SNEGSKA (reference sequence). Here the CDR3 DNA reads TGCAGTGCTAGAGATTTTACGACAGGGAACACTGAAGCTTTCTTT. Protein sequence: CSARDFTTGNTEAFF.

This chain connects TRBV3-1 to TRBJ2-5; maybe TRBD1 (5 bases). The CDR3 length is 14 residues. The ends were cut back, 4 bases at V and 2 bases at J, with 11 bases in the middle. Germline V CDR1 and CDR2: LGHDT, YNNKEL (reference sequence). The CDR3 DNA follows: TGTGCCAGCAGCCGACGACAGTTACAAGAGACCCAGTACTTC. This codes for CASSRRQLQETQYF.

V usage is TRBV11-2 and J usage is TRBJ2-5, with D perhaps matching TRBD1 (6 bases). Trimming left V 3 bases short and J 0 bases short, with 11 bases between. CDR3 length equals 15 residues. Germline lookup yields CDR1 SGHAT and CDR2 FQNNGV. The DNA of the CDR3 is TGTGCCAGCAGCTTTGGGGGACAATACCAAGAGACCCAGTACTTC. Residues: CASSFGGQYQETQYF.

The chain carries TRBV29-1 and TRBJ1-2, with a tentative D call TRBD1 (6 bases). CDR1 and CDR2 from the germline V gene are SQVTM and ANQGSEA. The CDR3 runs 14 residues. V shed 1 base and J shed 8 bases, with 17 bases lying between them. CDR3 sequence: CSVEVPTGGGGYTF. The CDR3 DNA is TGCAGCGTTGAAGTACCGACAGGCGGGGGAGGCTACACCTTC. Based on the CDR3 plus reference TRBV29-1 and TRBJ1-2, the full variable domain is SAVISQKPSRDICQRGTSLTIQCQVDSQVTMMFWYRQQPGQSLTLIATANQGSEATYESGFVIDKFPISRPNLTFSTLTVSNMSPEDSSIYLCSVEVPTGGGGYTFGSGTRLTVV.

The chain uses TRBV4-3 and TRBJ1-2; D remains unclear. Germline V gene sequence: CDR1 LGHNA, CDR2 YSLEER. V lost 0 bases, J lost 8 bases, and 16 bases lay in between. This CDR3 is 15 amino acids long. CDR3 nucleotides: TGCGCCAGCAGCCAAGATCTAGGAACGGCCGGCGGCTACACCTTC. It yields the protein CASSQDLGTAGGYTF.

This rearrangement joins TRBV29-1 to TRBJ2-5, with D perhaps TRBD1 (6 bases). Trimming left V 8 bases short and J 0 bases short, with 19 bases between. Germline V lookup: CDR1 SQVTM, CDR2 ANQGSEA. This CDR3 contains 15 residues. CDR3 nucleotide sequence: TGCAGCTCCTACGCGGGCAGGGGTCACCAAGAGACCCAGTACTTC. Amino acid sequence: CSSYAGRGHQETQYF.

This chain uses TRBV4-1 with TRBJ2-6; weak D call: TRBD1 (6 bases). V was trimmed by 4 bases and J by 1 base, leaving 11 bases between them. The CDR3 runs 16 residues. Germline V gene data show CDR1 as MGHRA and CDR2 as YSYEKL. Here the CDR3 reads CASSLLGQSGANVLTF. The CDR3 coding sequence is TGCGCCAGCAGCCTCCTAGGACAGTCTGGGGCCAACGTCCTGACTTTC.

V and J are TRBV6-2 or TRBV6-3 and TRBJ2-2, with a tentative D call TRBD1 (5 bases). Trimming took 6 bases from V and 3 from J, leaving 11 bases between them. The CDR3 has 14 residues. Germline loops: CDR1 MNHEY, CDR2 SVGEGT. The CDR3: CASSSVTDTGELFF. The DNA of the CDR3 is TGTGCCAGCAGCTCGGTGACAGACACCGGGGAGCTGTTTTTT.

This clonotype occurred a few times. The J gene is TRBJ2-3, the V gene TRBV25-1; 9 bases are a match to TRBD1. J lost 1 base, V lost 4 bases, and 6 bases had no gene match. Germline CDR1 is MGHDK and CDR2 is SYGVNS. CDR3 length equals 16 residues. The CDR3 is CASSVLQGAGTDTQYF. CDR3 coding DNA: TGTGCCAGCAGTGTCCTACAGGGGGCAGGCACAGATACGCAGTATTTT. Drawing the rest from reference TRBV25-1 and TRBJ2-3, the complete variable domain is EADIYQTPRYLVIGTGKKITLECSQTMGHDKMYWYQQDPGMELHLIHYSYGVNSTEKGDLSSESTVSRIRTEHFPLTLESARPSHTSQYLCASSVLQGAGTDTQYFGPGTRLTVL.

V and J are TRBV3-1 and TRBJ2-4; possibly TRBD2 for D (6 bases). The CDR3 spans 15 residues. Germline CDR1 and CDR2: LGHDT and YNNKEL (reference sequence). V was pared by 1 base and J by 3 bases, with 10 bases between. The CDR3: CASSQAGVGKNIQYF. The CDR3 DNA is TGTGCCAGCAGCCAAGCGGGAGTTGGCAAAAACATTCAGTACTTC.

The J gene is TRBJ1-6, the V gene TRBV27; D remains ambiguous. This CDR3 is 14 amino acids long. V dropped 3 bases and J dropped 7 bases, with 10 bases sitting between them. Germline V CDR1 and CDR2: MNHEY, SMNVEV (reference sequence). The CDR3 bases are TGTGCCAGCAGTTTCTCTCAGGAAAATTCACCCCTCCACTTT. It codes for CASSFSQENSPLHF.

This chain's CDR3 is CSVGDREYGYTF. The DNA for the CDR3 is TGCAGCGTAGGGGACAGGGAATATGGCTACACCTTC. The chain employs TRBV29-1 and TRBJ1-2; 9 bases fit TRBD1. The CDR3 sequence is 12 residues long. V was clipped by 6 bases and J by 5 bases; unmatched bases: 4. Germline CDR1 and CDR2: SQVTM and ANQGSEA.

This chain joins TRBV11-2 and TRBJ2-7, with TRBD1 as a possible D gene (5 bases). The CDR3 runs 12 residues. From germline, CDR1 is SGHAT and CDR2 FQNNGV. Trimming took 2 bases from V and 11 from J, leaving 13 bases between them. CDR3 amino acids: CASSLLGRQKYF. As DNA, the CDR3 is TGTGCCAGCAGCTTATTGGGCAGACAGAAGTACTTC.

This rearrangement joins TRBV4-3 to TRBJ1-2; D gene unclear. Germline CDR1 is LGHNA and CDR2 is YSLEER. The V end was cut by 4 bases, the J end by 2 bases, with 14 bases between. The CDR3 loop spans 15 amino acids. The CDR3 sequence is CASSPNQVHNYGYTF. CDR3 nucleotides: TGCGCCAGCAGCCCAAACCAGGTCCACAACTATGGCTACACCTTC.

V gene TRBV5-1 combines with J gene TRBJ2-5; possibly TRBD1 for D (6 bases). The V gene's germline CDR1 is SGHRS and CDR2 YFSETQ. Trimming cost V 5 bases and J 3 bases, with 8 bases left between them. The CDR3 loop spans 12 amino acids. For the CDR3, the DNA is TGCGCCAGCAGGCCAGGGGAAGAGACCCAGTACTTC. The encoded protein is CASRPGEETQYF.